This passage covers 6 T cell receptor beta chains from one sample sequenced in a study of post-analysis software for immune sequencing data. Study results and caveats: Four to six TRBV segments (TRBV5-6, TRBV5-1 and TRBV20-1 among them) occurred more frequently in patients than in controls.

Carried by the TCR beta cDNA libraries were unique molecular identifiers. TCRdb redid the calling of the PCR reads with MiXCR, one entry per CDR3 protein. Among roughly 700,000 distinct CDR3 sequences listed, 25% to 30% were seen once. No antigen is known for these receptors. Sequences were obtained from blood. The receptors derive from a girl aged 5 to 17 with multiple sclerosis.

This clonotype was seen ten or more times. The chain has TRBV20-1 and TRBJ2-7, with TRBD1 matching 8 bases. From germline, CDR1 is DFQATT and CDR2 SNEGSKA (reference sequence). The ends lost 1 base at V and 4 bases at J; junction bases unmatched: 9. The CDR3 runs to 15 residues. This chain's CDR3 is CSARVQQGAWYEQYF. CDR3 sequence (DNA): TGCAGTGCTAGAGTTCAGCAGGGGGCTTGGTACGAGCAGTACTTC.

CDR3 amino acids: CASSPLNGYTF. Here the CDR3 DNA reads TGTGCCAGCAGTCCGCTCAATGGCTACACCTTC. The J gene is TRBJ1-2, the V gene TRBV6-6; D gene uncertain. The V gene's germline CDR1 is MNHNY and CDR2 SVGAGI (reference sequence). V lost 5 bases and J lost 6, with 7 bases in between. This CDR3 has 11 amino acids.

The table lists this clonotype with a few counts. DNA for the CDR3: TGTGCCAGCAGGGACCCGGGAGCACCTGAGGGCACTAATGAAAAACTGTTTTTT. It encodes CASRDPGAPEGTNEKLFF. The genes are TRBV7-2 and TRBJ1-4, with unresolved D. The germline gives CDR1 SGHTA, CDR2 FQGNSA. This CDR3 has 18 residues. V shed 6 bases and J shed 2 bases, with 22 bases lying between them.

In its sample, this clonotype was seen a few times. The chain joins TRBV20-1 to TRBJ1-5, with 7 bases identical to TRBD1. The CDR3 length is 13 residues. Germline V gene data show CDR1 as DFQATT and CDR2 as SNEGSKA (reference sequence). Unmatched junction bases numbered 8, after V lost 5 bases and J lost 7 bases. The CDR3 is CSAYDRARQPQHF. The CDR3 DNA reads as TGCAGTGCTTACGACAGGGCGCGACAGCCCCAGCATTTT.

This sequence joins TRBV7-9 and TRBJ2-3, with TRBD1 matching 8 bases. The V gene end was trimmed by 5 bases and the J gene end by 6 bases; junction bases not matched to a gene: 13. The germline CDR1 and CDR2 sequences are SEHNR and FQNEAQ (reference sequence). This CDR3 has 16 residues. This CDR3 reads CASSRTGTGVVDTQYF. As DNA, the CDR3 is TGTGCCAGCAGCAGAACCGGGACAGGAGTGGTGGATACGCAGTATTTT. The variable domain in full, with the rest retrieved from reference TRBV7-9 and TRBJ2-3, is DTGVSQNPRHKITKRGQNVTFRCDPISEHNRLYWYRQTLGQGPEFLTYFQNEAQLEKSRLLSDRFSAERPKGSFSTLEIQRTEQGDSAMYLCASSRTGTGVVDTQYFGPGTRLTVL.

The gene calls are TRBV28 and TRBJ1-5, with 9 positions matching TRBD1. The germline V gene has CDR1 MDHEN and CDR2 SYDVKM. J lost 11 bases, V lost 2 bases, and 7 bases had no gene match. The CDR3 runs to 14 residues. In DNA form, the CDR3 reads TGTGCCAGCAGTTTAGGACAGGGGACGGTGGCCCAGCATTTT. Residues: CASSLGQGTVAQHF.